This section outlines one TCR beta chain sequence together with its context. These data belong to a study of blood T cell repertoires in COVID-19. Study in general: Spain, Italy and the United States supplied samples that represented acute and convalescent COVID-19. The cDNA or gDNA used as material had been derived from T cells, B-cell-depleted T cells, or PBMCs.

In the original workflow: Amplification of reference gene primers was used by the study to estimate nucleated cell counts. The repertoire was sequenced with immunoSEQ multiplex PCR; TCRdb's copy has only in-frame clones and lacks some. The D gene and trimming were derived from the DNA, and the V and J assignments and clone size from that table. The data contain 90,000 to 150,000 clones, around 77% of them singletons. The sequence was obtained from a human donor in a cohort sampled during active COVID-19. Material for sequencing was peripheral blood.

The CDR3 DNA follows: TGTGCCAGTAGTAAAACCGGGACTAGCGGTACTCCCTACGAGCAGTACTTC. Protein product: CASSKTGTSGTPYEQYF. The chain recombines TRBV19 with TRBJ2-7; 11 bases are shared with TRBD2. Unmatched junction bases numbered 10, after V lost 4 bases and J lost 2 bases. In germline, CDR1 is LNHDA, CDR2 SQIVND (reference sequence). The CDR3 runs to 17 residues.